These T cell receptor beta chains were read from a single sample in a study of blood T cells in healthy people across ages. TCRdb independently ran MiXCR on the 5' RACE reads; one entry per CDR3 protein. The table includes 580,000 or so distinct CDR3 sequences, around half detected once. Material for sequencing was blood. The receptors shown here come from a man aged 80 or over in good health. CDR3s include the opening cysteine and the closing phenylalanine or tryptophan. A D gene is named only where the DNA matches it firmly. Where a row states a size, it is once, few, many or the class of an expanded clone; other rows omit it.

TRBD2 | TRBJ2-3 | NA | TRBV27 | TGTGCCAGTGGTCGGCTAGCGGGAGGGCCGGATACGCAGTATTTT | CASGRLAGGPDTQYF
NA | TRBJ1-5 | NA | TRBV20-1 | TGCAGTGCTAGGGCAGGGACCGGCAATCAGCCCCAGCATTTT | CSARAGTGNQPQHF
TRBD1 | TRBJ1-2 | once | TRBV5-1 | TGCGCCAGCAGCGACCGGACAGGGTTTGAGAACTATGGCTACACCTTC | CASSDRTGFENYGYTF
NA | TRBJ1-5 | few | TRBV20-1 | TGCAGTGCTCCGGGAGGAGGTCCTCAGCCCCAGCATTTT | CSAPGGGPQPQHF
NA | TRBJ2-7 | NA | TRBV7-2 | TGTACCAGCAGCTACCAAGGGTCCGAGCAGTACTTC | CTSSYQGSEQYF
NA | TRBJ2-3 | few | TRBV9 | TGTGCCAGCAGCGCTGGATCCACAGATACGCAGTATTTT | CASSAGSTDTQYF
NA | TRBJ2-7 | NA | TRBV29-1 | TGCAGCGTTGAAGGGGGGCAGATAAACTACGAGCAGTACTTC | CSVEGGQINYEQYF
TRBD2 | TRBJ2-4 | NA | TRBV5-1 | TGCGCCAGCAGCATTTATAGCGGGGGACTAGCCAAAAACATTCAGTACTTC | CASSIYSGGLAKNIQYF
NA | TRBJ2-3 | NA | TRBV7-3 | TGTGCCAGCAGCGCAAACCGGCTGGATACGCAGTATTTT | CASSANRLDTQYF
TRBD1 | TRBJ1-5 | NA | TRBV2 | TGTGCCAGCAGCTTCTGGGGCGGGACAGGGAGCAATCAGCCCCAGCATTTT | CASSFWGGTGSNQPQHF
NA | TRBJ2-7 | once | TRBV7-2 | TGTGCCAGCAGCCCCGGGGACAACTCCTACGAGCAGTACTTC | CASSPGDNSYEQYF
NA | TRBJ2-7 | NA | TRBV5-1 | TGCGTCAGCAGCTTGGTGGGGACCGATAGCTCCTACGAGCAGTACTTC | CVSSLVGTDSSYEQYF
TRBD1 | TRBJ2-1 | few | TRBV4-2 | TGTGCCAGCAGCCAAGATCTTCGGTCCGGGACAGGGGTGGATGAGCAGTTCTTC | CASSQDLRSGTGVDEQFF
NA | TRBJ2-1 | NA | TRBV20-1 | TGCAGTGCTAGAATCGTGGGTGAGCAGTTCTTC | CSARIVGEQFF
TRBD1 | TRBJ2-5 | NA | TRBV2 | TGTGCCAGCAGCGCGACAGGGGAGACCCAGTACTTC | CASSATGETQYF
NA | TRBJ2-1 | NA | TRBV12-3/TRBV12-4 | TGTGCCAGCAGTCTAGCGGAGGGGACATACAATGAGCAGTTCTTC | CASSLAEGTYNEQFF
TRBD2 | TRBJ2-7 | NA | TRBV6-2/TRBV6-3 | TGTGCCAGCACCACCCCTAGCGGACTCTCCTACGAGCAGTACTTC | CASTTPSGLSYEQYF
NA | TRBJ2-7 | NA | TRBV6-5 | TGTGCCATCAAACGAGGGGACGAGCAGTACTTC | CAIKRGDEQYF
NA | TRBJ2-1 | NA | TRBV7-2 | TGTGCCAGCAGCTTACAGCGGAACAATGAGCAGTTCTTC | CASSLQRNNEQFF
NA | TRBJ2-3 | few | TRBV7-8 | TGTGCCAGCAGCTTAGCGCCAGCGGCAGATACGCAGTATTTT | CASSLAPAADTQYF
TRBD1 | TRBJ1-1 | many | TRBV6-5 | TGTGCCAGCAGGGGGACAGGGAGGGGAGCTTTCTTT | CASRGTGRGAFF
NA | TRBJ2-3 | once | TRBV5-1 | TGCGCCGGCAATGACAGGGAGGGAGATACGCAGTATTTT | CAGNDREGDTQYF
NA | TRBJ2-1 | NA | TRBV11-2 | TGTGCCAGCAGCAAGGACGTAAGCTCCTACAATGAGCAGTTCTTC | CASSKDVSSYNEQFF
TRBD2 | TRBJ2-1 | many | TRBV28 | TGTGCCAGCAGCTCCCACCTAGCGGGTGCCTACAATGAGCAGTTCTTC | CASSSHLAGAYNEQFF
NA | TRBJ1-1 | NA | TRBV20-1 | TGCAGTGCTAGAGGCGAGGGCACTGAAGCTTTCTTT | CSARGEGTEAFF
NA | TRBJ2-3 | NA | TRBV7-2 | TGTGCCAGCAGCCCTGGTCGGTCCGTTGGCGTAGATACGCAGTATTTT | CASSPGRSVGVDTQYF